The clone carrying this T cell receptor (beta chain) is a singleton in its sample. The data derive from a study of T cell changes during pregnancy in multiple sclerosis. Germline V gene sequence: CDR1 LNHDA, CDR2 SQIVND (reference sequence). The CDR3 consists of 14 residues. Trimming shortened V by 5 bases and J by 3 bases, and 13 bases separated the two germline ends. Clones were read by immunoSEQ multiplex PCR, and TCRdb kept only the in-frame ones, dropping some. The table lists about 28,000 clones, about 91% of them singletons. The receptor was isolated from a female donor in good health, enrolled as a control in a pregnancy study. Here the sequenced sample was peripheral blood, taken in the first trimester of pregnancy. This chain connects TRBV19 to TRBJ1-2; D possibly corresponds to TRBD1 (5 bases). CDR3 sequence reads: CASSGTREDYGYTF. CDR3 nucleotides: TGTGCCAGTAGTGGGACCCGGGAGGACTATGGCTACACCTTC.